This T cell receptor (beta chain) was retrieved from a study of blood T cell repertoires in COVID-19. Whole-study context: Acute and convalescent COVID-19 samples came from the United States, Italy and Spain.

How the authors handled the data: Amplification with reference gene primers provided the estimates of nucleated cell counts. The repertoire was sequenced with immunoSEQ multiplex PCR; TCRdb's copy has only in-frame clones and lacks some. The V and J calls and the clone size are those of that table, but D and trimming were determined from the DNA. Among tens of thousands of clones listed, about 89% were seen once. Sequencing was carried out using peripheral blood. This receptor was obtained from a man between 60 and 75 years old with COVID-19, enrolled during active disease.

CDR3 bases: TGCGCCAGCAGTGAGGGACAGGACCAAGAGACCCAGTACTTC. This gives the protein CASSEGQDQETQYF. V usage is TRBV10-1 and J usage is TRBJ2-5; 7 nucleotides match TRBD1. Looked up from germline, CDR1 is WNHNN and CDR2 is SYGVQD (reference sequence). The CDR3 is made up of 14 amino acids. Trimming removed 2 bases from V and 0 bases from J; junction bases left unmatched: 0.